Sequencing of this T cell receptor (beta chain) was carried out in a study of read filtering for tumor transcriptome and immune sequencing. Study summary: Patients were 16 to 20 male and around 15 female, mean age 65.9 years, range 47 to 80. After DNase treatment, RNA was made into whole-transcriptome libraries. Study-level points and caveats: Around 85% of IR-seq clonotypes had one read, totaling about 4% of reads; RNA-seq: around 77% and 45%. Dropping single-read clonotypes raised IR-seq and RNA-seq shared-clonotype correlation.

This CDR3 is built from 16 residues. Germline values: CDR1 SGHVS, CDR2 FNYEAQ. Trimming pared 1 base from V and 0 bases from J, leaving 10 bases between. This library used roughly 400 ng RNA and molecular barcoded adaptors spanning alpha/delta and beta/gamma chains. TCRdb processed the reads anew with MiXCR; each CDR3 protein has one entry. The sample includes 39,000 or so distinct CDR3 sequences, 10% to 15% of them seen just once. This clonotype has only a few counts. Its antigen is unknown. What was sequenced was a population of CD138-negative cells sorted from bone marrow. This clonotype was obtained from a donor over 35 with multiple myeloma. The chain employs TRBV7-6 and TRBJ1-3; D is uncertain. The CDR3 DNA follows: TGTGCCAGCAGCTTAGTGGGCAGGTACTCTGGAAACACCATATATTTT. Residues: CASSLVGRYSGNTIYF.